The 11 T cell receptor beta chains presented below share a single source sample, sequenced in a study of T cell responses to AZD1222 COVID-19 vaccine. Libraries were prepared by immunoSEQ multiplex PCR; TCRdb keeps only in-frame clonotypes and omits some of them. The profile shows 90,000 to 150,000 clones, about 87% of them singletons. The sequencing here drew on peripheral blood, taken on day 0 of AZD1222 vaccination. All receptors derive from an adult in good health.

The chain is built from TRBV10-1 and TRBJ2-7; 8 bases line up with TRBD1. V lost 8 bases and J lost 0; bases outside the gene matches: 3. Looked up from germline, CDR1 is WNHNN and CDR2 is SYGVQD (reference sequence). The CDR3 contains 13 residues. CDR3 nucleotides: TGCGCCAGCTCCAGGGGGCTCTCCTACGAGCAGTACTTC. Translating gives CASSRGLSYEQYF.

V usage is TRBV5-5 and J usage is TRBJ2-3; TRBD1 is a possible D gene (6 bases). Looked up from germline, CDR1 is SGHKS and CDR2 is YYEKEE (reference sequence). Trimming stripped 3 bases from V and 1 base from J, with 18 bases between. The length of the CDR3 is 17 residues. The CDR3 reads CASSYGRGQTGTDTQYF. The CDR3 nucleotides are TGTGCCAGCAGCTACGGACGAGGACAGACCGGCACAGATACGCAGTATTTT. The variable domain in full, completed from reference TRBV5-5 and TRBJ2-3, reads DAGVTQSPTHLIKTRGQQVTLRCSPISGHKSVSWYQQVLGQGPQFIFQYYEKEERGRGNFPDRFSARQFPNYSSELNVNALLLGDSALYLCASSYGRGQTGTDTQYFGPGTRLTVL.

This chain links TRBV11-3 with TRBJ2-7; TRBD2 is a possible D gene (5 bases). Looked up from germline, CDR1 is SGHNT and CDR2 is YENEEA. The CDR3 has 13 amino acids. The germline V and J ends were trimmed by 0 bases and 4 bases, with 7 bases remaining between them. The CDR3 protein is CASSLDWEYEQYF. Here the CDR3 DNA reads TGTGCCAGCAGCTTAGATTGGGAGTACGAGCAGTACTTC.

The genes are TRBV2 and TRBJ1-5, with a possible D match to TRBD1 (5 bases). Germline V CDR1 and CDR2: SNHLY, FYNNEI. Trimming cost V 5 bases and J 3 bases, with 11 bases left between them. CDR3 size: 14 residues. The CDR3 reads CASSSDSPNQPQHF. The CDR3 nucleotides are TGTGCCAGCAGTTCCGACAGCCCCAATCAGCCCCAGCATTTT. Full variable domain (outside the CDR3, taken from reference TRBV2 and TRBJ1-5): EPEVTQTPSHQVTQMGQEVILRCVPISNHLYFYWYRQILGQKVEFLVSFYNNEISEKSEIFDDQFSVERPDGSNFTLKIRSTKLEDSAMYFCASSSDSPNQPQHFGDGTRLSIL.

This chain uses TRBV5-4 with TRBJ1-2; D is unresolved. The CDR3 is made up of 14 amino acids. Germline V gene sequence: CDR1 SGHNT, CDR2 YYREEE (reference sequence). V shed 4 bases and J shed 3 bases, with 13 bases lying between them. The CDR3 region is CASSGLLFDYGYTF. Here the CDR3 DNA reads TGTGCCAGCAGCGGACTACTATTCGACTATGGCTACACCTTC.

V usage is TRBV7-9 and J usage is TRBJ1-5, with D unresolved. V gave up 1 base and J gave up 9 bases, with 19 bases separating them. CDR3 length: 16 residues. Germline values: CDR1 SEHNR, CDR2 FQNEAQ (reference sequence). In DNA, the CDR3 is TGTGCCAGCAGCTTAGGTTCGGGTTTGGGATTGGGGCCCCAGCATTTT. Translating gives CASSLGSGLGLGPQHF.

This clone was found once. The V call is TRBV29-1, the J call TRBJ1-5; no reliable D call. The CDR3 is 14 amino acids. Per the germline V gene, CDR1 is SQVTM and CDR2 is ANQGSEA. The germline V and J ends were trimmed by 4 bases and 7 bases, with 17 bases remaining between them. The CDR3 DNA reads as TGCAGCGTTGCTTTTGGCCTTTCCGGGCAGCCCCAGCATTTT. Amino acid sequence: CSVAFGLSGQPQHF.

The chain carries TRBV11-2 and TRBJ1-6; D ambiguous. Per the germline V gene, CDR1 is SGHAT and CDR2 is FQNNGV. Trimming left V 1 base short and J 6 bases short, with 10 bases between. The CDR3 has 15 amino acids. The CDR3 DNA reads as TGTGCCAGCAGCTTAGTTCGGGGTCCTAATTCACCCCTCCACTTT. This sequence encodes CASSLVRGPNSPLHF.

V and J are TRBV12-5 and TRBJ2-3, with a tentative D call TRBD2 (6 bases). CDR3 size: 13 residues. The V gene's germline CDR1 is LGHNT and CDR2 FRNRAP. The V and J ends lost 9 bases and 5 bases respectively, with 15 bases between them. CDR3 sequence reads: CASGRVSVDTQYF. The CDR3, as DNA: TGTGCTAGCGGGAGAGTTAGTGTAGATACGCAGTATTTT.

This chain joins TRBV6-5 and TRBJ1-3; no clear D gene. Germline V lookup: CDR1 MNHEY, CDR2 SVGAGI. V was pared by 7 bases and J by 4 bases, with 14 bases between. This CDR3 comprises 14 residues. CDR3 sequence: CASTDGGSGNTIYF. In DNA form, the CDR3 reads TGTGCCAGCACCGACGGAGGGTCAGGAAACACCATATATTTT.

The rearrangement joins TRBV3-1 (or the pseudogene TRBV3-2) to TRBJ2-7; no clear D. The germline gives CDR1 LGHDT, CDR2 YNNKEL (reference sequence). V was pared by 2 bases and J by 5 bases, with 4 bases between. The length of the CDR3 is 11 residues. The CDR3 DNA is TGTGCCAGCAGCCAATTGGACGAGCAGTACTTC. Its translation is CASSQLDEQYF.